Described below is a single TCR beta chain sequence and its context. V was trimmed by 4 bases and J by 6 bases, leaving 11 bases between them. Germline-derived CDR1 and CDR2 are SGHNT and YYREEE (reference sequence). The CDR3 has 14 amino acids. Original handling: From reference gene primer amplification, estimates of nucleated cell counts were derived. Some clones are missing from TCRdb's copy, which holds only in-frame ones; the method was immunoSEQ multiplex PCR. The V and J calls and the clone size are those of that table, but D and trimming were determined from the DNA. The top ten hold 14% to 15% of the sample, which has about 34,000 clones, 75% seen once. This sample stems from a study of blood T cell repertoires in COVID-19. The wider study: The samples span acute and convalescent COVID-19 from the United States, Italy and Spain.

The TCR sequence derives from a man of 80 years or more with active or convalescent COVID-19. The J gene is TRBJ1-6, the V gene TRBV5-4; D possibly corresponds to TRBD1 (6 bases). Sample: peripheral blood. The CDR3 reads CASSHDRTNSPLHF. The CDR3 nucleotides read TGTGCCAGCAGCCACGACAGGACTAATTCACCCCTCCACTTT.